This T cell receptor beta chain was captured in a study of blood T cell repertoires in COVID-19 (dated by TCRdb to between 2020 and 2021). Some background on the complete study: Samples from collaborators originated in the United States, Italy and Spain and spanned both the acute and convalescent phases of COVID-19. The material from the prospective study consisted of cDNA or gDNA derived from T cells, B-cell-depleted T cells, or PBMCs. The dataset comprised deeply sampled blood TCRbeta repertoires from subjects exposed to, actively infected with, or recovered from COVID-19. The repertoires were made available in a free public database intended to serve as a resource for research on the immune response to SARS-CoV-2. Samples were obtained from the ongoing ImmuneRACE study (first 160 participants) and from 1,254 subjects provided by 6 global collaborators. Nearly every sample came with metadata listing a de-identified subject ID, COVID-19 status, age in years and sex. Where available, HLA class I and class II types were obtained from metadata supplied by the sample provider rather than from assay-based typing.

At the junction V is shortened by 4 bases and J by 13 bases; bases outside the gene matches: 6. CDR1 and CDR2, per the germline V gene, are SGHVS and FNYEAQ. The CDR3 runs 11 amino acids, cysteine and phenylalanine included. The only DNA kept is the CDR3, 33 bases in frame from the first base. TCRbeta CDR3 regions were amplified from genomic DNA using the immunoSEQ Assay, a bias-controlled multiplex PCR. In the source study's methods: Within the assay, amplification of reference gene primers was used to estimate how many nucleated cells each sample contained. To quantify the absolute abundance of each unique TCRbeta CDR3 rearrangement, sequence reads were collapsed and filtered. For each sample, productive Simpson clonality was calculated as the square root of Simpson's diversity index across productive rearrangements. The clones in this table, taken by TCRdb from immuneACCESS, are in-frame only. Not every clone is retained; where verified, under half of the shortfall comes from an unresolved V gene, and the cause of the rest is unknown. For V, J and clone size, that table is used; D and trimming come from the DNA. In all, the sample holds around 100,000 clones, and 90% of those were seen once. The ten largest clones add up to 4% to 6% of the sample.

Whole blood was collected in K2EDTA tubes by collaborating institutions according to the institutions' own protocols. For TCRbeta analysis, collaborators shipped samples in one of three forms: frozen whole blood, isolated PBMCs, or DNA extracted from either of those sample types. In regard to this clone: Its antigen remains unidentified. The record has no base qualities; no much larger clone is one base away.

The study at large found these results: How much clinical and demographic metadata was included differed by source and by participant, and the metadata was provided uncurated.

This clonotype originated in a man between 45 and 60 years old with acute or convalescent COVID-19. The material sequenced was peripheral blood. Recombination joined TRBV7-6 with TRBJ1-2, and 7 junction bases match TRBD1. The CDR3 protein: CASSSTGAATF. In nucleotide form, the sequence is TGTGCCAGCAGCTCTACAGGGGCCGCCACCTTC. With all but the CDR3 taken from the reference TRBV7-6 and TRBJ1-2 genes, the full variable domain is: GAGVSQSPRYKVTKRGQDVALRCDPISGHVSLYWYRQALGQGPEFLTYFNYEAQQDKSGLPNDRFSAERPEGSISTLTIQRTEQRDSAMYRCASSSTGAATFGSGTRLTVV.